This T cell receptor beta chain was sequenced for a study of T cell changes during pregnancy in multiple sclerosis. Sequencing used immunoSEQ multiplex PCR; TCRdb keeps in-frame clones, though not all of them. Altogether 45,000 to 65,000 clones are present, roughly 91% being singletons, with the ten largest covering approximately 0.25%. The V and J ends lost 7 bases and 1 base respectively, with 9 bases between them. CDR1 and CDR2 (germline): SNHLY, FYNNEI. This CDR3 is built from 13 residues. The clonotype originates from a female donor with multiple sclerosis, enrolled in a pregnancy study. The chain links TRBV2 to TRBJ2-3; D unresolved. The sequencing used CD4+ T cells from peripheral blood mononuclear cells, collected in the second trimester of pregnancy. In DNA, the CDR3 is TGTGCCAGCACGGCGCAGGGCACAGATACGCAGTATTTT. It is translated as CASTAQGTDTQYF.